The rows below give T cell receptor beta chains drawn from one sample of a study of blood T cell repertoires in COVID-19. The data were produced by immunoSEQ multiplex PCR, yet TCRdb's version contains in-frame clones alone and is incomplete. Altogether hundreds of thousands of clones are present, about 90% being singletons, with the ten largest covering 3%. Sequencing used peripheral blood. The receptors here all came from a man between 18 and 29 years old with active or convalescent COVID-19. CDR3s include the opening cysteine and the closing phenylalanine or tryptophan. Fields, in order: V gene, clone size, J gene, D gene, CDR3 DNA, CDR3 protein. D genes are given only for firm matches. Rows give clone size only sometimes, using once, few, many, or a class for an expanded clone.

>TRBV20-1|NA|TRBJ2-2|NA
TGCAGTGCCAGAACGGAGTGGGAGCTGTTTTTT
CSARTEWELFF
>TRBV5-1|NA|TRBJ1-2|NA
TGCGCCAGCAGCTTGTTCCAGGCAGACGGGAATGGCTACACCTTC
CASSLFQADGNGYTF
>TRBV4-1|few|TRBJ1-5|NA
TGCGCCAGCAGCCAAGTCTGGGCGGGTGCTAATCAGCCCCAGCATTTT
CASSQVWAGANQPQHF
>TRBV18|NA|TRBJ2-7|TRBD1
TGTGCCAGCTCCCCCCTAGAGGGGGCCTCCTACGAGCAGTACTTC
CASSPLEGASYEQYF
>TRBV7-2|NA|TRBJ2-1|TRBD2
TGTGCCAGCAGCCCCCAGCGGGGCGACAATGAGCAGTTCTTC
CASSPQRGDNEQFF
>TRBV30|NA|TRBJ1-5|TRBD1
TGTGCCTGGAGTCCCACGGACAGGGGGCTTGGGAGCAATCAGCCCCAGCATTTT
CAWSPTDRGLGSNQPQHF
>TRBV10-1|NA|TRBJ2-1|TRBD2
TGCGCCAGCAGCCTCAGACTAGCGGACTACAATGAGCAGTTCTTC
CASSLRLADYNEQFF
>TRBV6-5|NA|TRBJ2-7|NA
TGTGCCAGCAGTTACTCGAATCGGGGAGGCTACGAGCAGTACTTC
CASSYSNRGGYEQYF
>TRBV9|NA|TRBJ1-1|TRBD1
TGTGCCAGCAGCCCCAGCTCCCCGACAGGGGGCACTGAAGCTTTCTTT
CASSPSSPTGGTEAFF
>TRBV19|NA|TRBJ2-1|NA
TGTGCCAGTAGTATAGGTCAGTACAATGAGCAGTTCTTC
CASSIGQYNEQFF
>TRBV21-1|NA|TRBJ1-2|NA
TGTGCCAGCGGTCGCGCAGGTTTTCCTCTCTTGTGTGGCTACACCTTC
CASGRAGFPLLCGYTF
>TRBV7-2|NA|TRBJ2-7|NA
TGTGCCAGCAGCAAAAATGCGGAGCCCTACGAGCAGTACTTC
CASSKNAEPYEQYF
>TRBV5-4|NA|TRBJ2-3|NA
TGTGCCAGCAGCTTGGCCGGCGGCGGCACAGATACGCAGTATTTT
CASSLAGGGTDTQYF
>TRBV6-2/TRBV6-3|NA|TRBJ1-1|NA
TGTGCCAGCAGTTATGCCGGGGGTGAAACTGAAGCTTTCTTT
CASSYAGGETEAFF
>TRBV3-1/TRBV3-2|once|TRBJ2-1|NA
TGTGCCAGCAGCCAAGCCGGTGTCGGGGTGTCGCAGTTCTTC
CASSQAGVGVSQFF
>TRBV7-2|NA|TRBJ2-3|NA
TGTGCCAGCAGTCAGGGGTTCACAGATACGCAGTATTTT
CASSQGFTDTQYF
>TRBV13|few|TRBJ1-2|NA
TGTGCCAGCAGCTTAGTCTCTGAAGGATTACAGGCGTTTGGGGGCTACACCTTC
CASSLVSEGLQAFGGYTF
>TRBV10-1|few|TRBJ2-7|NA
TGCGCCAGCAGTGAGTTGAGACAAGGAAACTACGAGCAGTACTTC
CASSELRQGNYEQYF
>TRBV9|NA|TRBJ1-6|TRBD1
TGTGCCAGCAGCAGAGGGACAGGGGTTAATTCACCCCTCCACTTT
CASSRGTGVNSPLHF
>TRBV7-3|NA|TRBJ2-4|NA
TGTGCCAGCAGCCTATCGGGACTGCCAAGCGGAGACATTCAGTACTTC
CASSLSGLPSGDIQYF
>TRBV7-2|NA|TRBJ2-1|TRBD2
TGTGCCAGCAGCTTATGGCTAGCGGATTCCTACAATGAGCAGTTCTTC
CASSLWLADSYNEQFF
>TRBV5-1|NA|TRBJ1-4|TRBD1
TGCGCCAGCTCGCTCCTCGGGACAGATAATGAAAAACTGTTTTTT
CASSLLGTDNEKLFF
>TRBV6-5|NA|TRBJ1-1|TRBD1
TGTGCCAGCAGGTTGACAGGGTTTAACACTGAAGCTTTCTTT
CASRLTGFNTEAFF